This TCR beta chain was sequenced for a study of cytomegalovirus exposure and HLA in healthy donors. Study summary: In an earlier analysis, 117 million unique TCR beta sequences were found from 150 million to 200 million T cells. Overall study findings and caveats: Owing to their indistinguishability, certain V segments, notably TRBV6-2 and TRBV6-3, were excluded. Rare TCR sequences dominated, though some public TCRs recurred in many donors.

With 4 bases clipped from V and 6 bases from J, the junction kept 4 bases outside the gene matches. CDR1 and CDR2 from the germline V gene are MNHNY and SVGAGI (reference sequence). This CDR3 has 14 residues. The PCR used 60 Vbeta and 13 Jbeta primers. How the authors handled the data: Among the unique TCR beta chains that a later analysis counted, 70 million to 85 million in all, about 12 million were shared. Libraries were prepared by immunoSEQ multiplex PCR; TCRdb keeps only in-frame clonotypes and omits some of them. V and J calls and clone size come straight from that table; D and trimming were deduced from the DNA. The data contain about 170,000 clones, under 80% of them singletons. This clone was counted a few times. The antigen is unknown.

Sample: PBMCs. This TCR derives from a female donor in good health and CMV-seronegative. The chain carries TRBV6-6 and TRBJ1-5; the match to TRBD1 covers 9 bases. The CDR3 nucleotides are TGTGCCAGCAGTTCCAACAGGGGGCTTCAGCCCCAGCATTTT. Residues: CASSSNRGLQPQHF.